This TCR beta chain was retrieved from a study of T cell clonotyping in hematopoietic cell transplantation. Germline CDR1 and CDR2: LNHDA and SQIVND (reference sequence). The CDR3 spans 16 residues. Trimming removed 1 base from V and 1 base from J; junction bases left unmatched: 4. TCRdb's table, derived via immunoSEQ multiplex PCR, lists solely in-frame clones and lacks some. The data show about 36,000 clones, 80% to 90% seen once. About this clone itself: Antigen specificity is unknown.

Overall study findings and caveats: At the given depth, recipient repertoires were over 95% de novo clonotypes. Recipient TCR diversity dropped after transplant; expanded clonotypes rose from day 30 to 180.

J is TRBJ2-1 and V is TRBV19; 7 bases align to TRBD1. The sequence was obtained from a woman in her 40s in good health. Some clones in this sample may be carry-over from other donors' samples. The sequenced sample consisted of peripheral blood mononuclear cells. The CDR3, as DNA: TGTGCCAGTAGTATAGGTATGACAGGGTCCTACAATGAGCAGTTCTTC. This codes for CASSIGMTGSYNEQFF.